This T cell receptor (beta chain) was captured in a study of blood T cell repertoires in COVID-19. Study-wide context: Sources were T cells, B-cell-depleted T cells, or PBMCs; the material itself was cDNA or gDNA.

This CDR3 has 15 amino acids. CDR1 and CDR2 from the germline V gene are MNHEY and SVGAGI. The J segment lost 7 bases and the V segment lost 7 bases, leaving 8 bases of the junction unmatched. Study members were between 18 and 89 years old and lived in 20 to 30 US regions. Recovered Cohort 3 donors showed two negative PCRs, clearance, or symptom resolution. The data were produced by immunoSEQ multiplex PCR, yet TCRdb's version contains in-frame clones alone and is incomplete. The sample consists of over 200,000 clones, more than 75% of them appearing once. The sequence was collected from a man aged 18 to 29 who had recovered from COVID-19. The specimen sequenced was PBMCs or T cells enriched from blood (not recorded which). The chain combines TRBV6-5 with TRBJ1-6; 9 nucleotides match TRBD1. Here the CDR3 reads CASTRAGTGNSPLHF. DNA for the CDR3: TGTGCCAGCACTCGAGCCGGGACAGGGAATTCACCCCTCCACTTT.